These T cell receptor beta chains were read from a single sample in a study of blood T cell repertoires in COVID-19. Libraries were prepared by immunoSEQ multiplex PCR; TCRdb keeps only in-frame clonotypes and omits some of them. The sample has 300,000 to 400,000 clones; approximately 86% are singletons. Source material: peripheral blood. Receptor source: an older woman with COVID-19, enrolled during active disease. Each CDR3 is given with its conserved first and last residue. Fields, in order: J gene, D gene, V gene, CDR3 protein. D genes are given only for firm matches.

j_call: TRBJ2-1
d_call: -
v_call: TRBV9
cdr3_aa: CASSPRSGIHNEQFF

j_call: TRBJ2-3
d_call: TRBD2
v_call: TRBV27
cdr3_aa: CASSLWLAGGTDTQYF

j_call: TRBJ1-1
d_call: -
v_call: TRBV9
cdr3_aa: CASSVGGLTEAFF

j_call: TRBJ1-2
d_call: -
v_call: TRBV11-2
cdr3_aa: CASSLQGYGYTF

j_call: TRBJ2-7
d_call: TRBD1
v_call: TRBV19
cdr3_aa: CASSMATWTGAPYEQYF

j_call: TRBJ1-2
d_call: TRBD1
v_call: TRBV5-5
cdr3_aa: CASSFLQGRTF

j_call: TRBJ1-1
d_call: TRBD1
v_call: TRBV30
cdr3_aa: CAWSRDKDRGIMNTEAFF

j_call: TRBJ2-7
d_call: TRBD2
v_call: TRBV7-8
cdr3_aa: CASSRGAGGLSYEQYF

j_call: TRBJ2-1
d_call: TRBD2
v_call: TRBV5-1
cdr3_aa: CASSLGLAGGPVYNEQFF

j_call: TRBJ2-5
d_call: TRBD1
v_call: TRBV19
cdr3_aa: CASSLTGGFETQYF

j_call: TRBJ1-3
d_call: -
v_call: TRBV29-1
cdr3_aa: CSVETNGNTIYF

j_call: TRBJ2-3
d_call: -
v_call: TRBV11-3
cdr3_aa: CASSSPGGPDTQYF

j_call: TRBJ2-2
d_call: -
v_call: TRBV2
cdr3_aa: CASSITTGSGELFF

j_call: TRBJ2-3
d_call: TRBD2
v_call: TRBV7-3
cdr3_aa: CASTPWSGVSTDTQYF

j_call: TRBJ1-2
d_call: TRBD1
v_call: TRBV20-1
cdr3_aa: CSAVRGEGYTF

j_call: TRBJ1-4
d_call: -
v_call: TRBV5-4
cdr3_aa: CASSYGGRRIDEKLFF

j_call: TRBJ2-5
d_call: -
v_call: TRBV12-5
cdr3_aa: CASGLRAAGETQYF

j_call: TRBJ2-1
d_call: TRBD2
v_call: TRBV3-1/TRBV3-2
cdr3_aa: CASSQFLRTSGGYSYNEQFF

j_call: TRBJ1-1
d_call: TRBD1
v_call: TRBV6-2/TRBV6-3
cdr3_aa: CASSPGQGKTEAFF

j_call: TRBJ1-1
d_call: TRBD1
v_call: TRBV19
cdr3_aa: CASSPRGSEAFF

j_call: TRBJ1-2
d_call: -
v_call: TRBV19
cdr3_aa: CASSAGGTLYGYTF

j_call: TRBJ2-5
d_call: -
v_call: TRBV7-2
cdr3_aa: CASSFINSQETQYF

j_call: TRBJ2-3
d_call: -
v_call: TRBV10-1
cdr3_aa: CATSLGGSADTQYF

j_call: TRBJ2-1
d_call: TRBD1
v_call: TRBV7-9
cdr3_aa: CASSFGQGAGNEQFF

j_call: TRBJ1-6
d_call: -
v_call: TRBV11-3
cdr3_aa: CASSLDSRSYNSPLHF

j_call: TRBJ2-5
d_call: TRBD2
v_call: TRBV3-1/TRBV3-2
cdr3_aa: CASSRSVSGDGTQYF

j_call: TRBJ1-1
d_call: TRBD1
v_call: TRBV6-2/TRBV6-3
cdr3_aa: CASSYYGPRGQRTEAFF

j_call: TRBJ1-5
d_call: -
v_call: TRBV7-8
cdr3_aa: CASSPRVAVSNQPQHF

j_call: TRBJ1-3
d_call: -
v_call: TRBV2
cdr3_aa: CASSENRISGNTIYF

j_call: TRBJ1-2
d_call: -
v_call: TRBV3-1/TRBV3-2
cdr3_aa: CASSRAGVDGYTF

j_call: TRBJ1-1
d_call: -
v_call: TRBV4-3
cdr3_aa: CASSQDWGGGNTEAFF

j_call: TRBJ1-4
d_call: -
v_call: TRBV30
cdr3_aa: CAWSVGQGETNEKLFF

j_call: TRBJ2-3
d_call: TRBD1
v_call: TRBV5-1
cdr3_aa: CASSLSGGGDTQYF

j_call: TRBJ2-3
d_call: TRBD2
v_call: TRBV9
cdr3_aa: CASSTRAGGGTDTQYF

j_call: TRBJ1-2
d_call: TRBD1
v_call: TRBV4-2
cdr3_aa: CASSQETGGKSYGYTF

j_call: TRBJ2-4
d_call: TRBD1
v_call: TRBV6-5
cdr3_aa: CASRTGQWDHIQYF

j_call: TRBJ1-1
d_call: TRBD1
v_call: TRBV19
cdr3_aa: CASSNDREATLNTEAFF

j_call: TRBJ1-5
d_call: -
v_call: TRBV30
cdr3_aa: CAWSVSPFGNQPQHF

j_call: TRBJ1-1
d_call: -
v_call: TRBV7-8
cdr3_aa: CASSPDMNTEAFF

j_call: TRBJ2-5
d_call: TRBD2
v_call: TRBV5-1
cdr3_aa: CASRKGGSGDPRGETQYF

j_call: TRBJ2-7
d_call: TRBD2
v_call: TRBV2
cdr3_aa: CASIERGGSYEQYF

j_call: TRBJ1-5
d_call: -
v_call: TRBV19
cdr3_aa: CASSIGREGAQHF

j_call: TRBJ2-7
d_call: TRBD1
v_call: TRBV6-1
cdr3_aa: CASSERGQGREQYF

j_call: TRBJ1-2
d_call: -
v_call: TRBV29-1
cdr3_aa: CSVISSGHEIYGYTF

j_call: TRBJ1-2
d_call: -
v_call: TRBV19
cdr3_aa: CASNSGTLYGYTF